This T cell receptor beta chain was documented in a study of T-cell reconstitution after alpha-beta-depleted transplantation in children. The V end was cut by 3 bases, the J end by 6 bases, with 8 bases between. CDR3 length equals 13 residues. Unique molecular identifiers were used to barcode this TCRbeta library. Using its own MiXCR run on the PCR reads, TCRdb lists one record per CDR3 protein. The table lists about 610,000 distinct CDR3 sequences, roughly a tenth of them singletons. This TCR derives from a human donor who donated a stem cell graft to a child with acute myeloid leukemia. The specimen comprised PBMCs from the stem cell graft donor, sampled from the stem cell graft. The chain combines TRBV12-3 or TRBV12-4 with TRBJ2-2; D gene uncertain. The CDR3 spells CASSFIASGELFF. In DNA, the CDR3 is TGTGCCAGCAGTTTTATTGCCTCCGGGGAGCTGTTTTTT.